This paragraph covers one T cell receptor (beta chain) sequence. The protocol was immunoSEQ multiplex PCR, while the TCRdb copy is restricted to in-frame clones and leaves out a portion. Of some 85,000 clones in the sample, nearly 95% were seen once. This entry belongs to a study of T cell changes during pregnancy in multiple sclerosis. CDR1 is SGHRS and CDR2 is YFSETQ in the germline V gene. The CDR3 consists of 16 residues. The V gene end was trimmed by 2 bases and the J gene end by 3 bases; junction bases not matched to a gene: 5. The source is a female donor with multiple sclerosis, enrolled in a pregnancy study. The material sequenced was peripheral blood, taken in the second trimester of pregnancy. This chain links TRBV5-1 with TRBJ2-7; 13 bases are a match to TRBD2. CDR3 bases: TGCGCCAGCAGCTTCGGACTAGCGGGGGTTTACTACGAGCAGTACTTC. Residues: CASSFGLAGVYYEQYF.